A selection of T cell receptor beta chains follows, all from one sample in a study of blood T cell repertoires in COVID-19. Assay used: immunoSEQ multiplex PCR; TCRdb lists only in-frame clones, some missing. The sample shows 200,000 to 300,000 clones, about nine tenths of them seen only once. Sample: PBMCs or T cells enriched from blood (not recorded which). These receptors were obtained from a man in his forties or fifties who had recovered from COVID-19. CDR3s include the opening cysteine and the closing phenylalanine or tryptophan. Fields, in order: clone size, D gene, V gene, J gene, CDR3 DNA, CDR3 protein. The D gene is left open where the match is weak. A clone size is listed for some rows: how often the clone was seen (once, few, many), or a class if it is expanded.

size: -; D: TRBD1; V: TRBV27; J: TRBJ1-3; DNA: TGTGCCAGCAGTTTAGCGGAACCCGGGACAGGGGGCGTCGGGTCAGAAAACACCATATATTTT; CDR3: CASSLAEPGTGGVGSENTIYF
size: -; D: -; V: TRBV5-1; J: TRBJ1-3; DNA: TGCGCCAGCAGCTGGGACACAACTGGAAACACCATATATTTT; CDR3: CASSWDTTGNTIYF
size: once; D: -; V: TRBV7-2; J: TRBJ2-1; DNA: TGTGCCAGCAGCTTAGCGGGGGCTCCTGGAAATGAGCAGTTCTTC; CDR3: CASSLAGAPGNEQFF
size: -; D: TRBD1; V: TRBV6-5; J: TRBJ1-5; DNA: TGTGCCAGCAGGGGTGGGACAGATGGTCAGCCCCAGCATTTT; CDR3: CASRGGTDGQPQHF
size: -; D: TRBD1; V: TRBV3-1/TRBV3-2; J: TRBJ2-7; DNA: TGTGCCAGCAGCCAAGATGACTTGACAGGGGCGGACGAGCAGTACTTC; CDR3: CASSQDDLTGADEQYF
size: -; D: TRBD1; V: TRBV15; J: TRBJ1-2; DNA: TGTGCCACCAGCAGGTTGACAGGGATAGAAGGCTACACCTTC; CDR3: CATSRLTGIEGYTF
size: -; D: -; V: TRBV2; J: TRBJ1-1; DNA: TGTGCCAGCCTTGAAGAGGAGATGACTGAAGCTTTCTTT; CDR3: CASLEEEMTEAFF
size: -; D: TRBD2; V: TRBV28; J: TRBJ2-7; DNA: TGTGCCAGCAGAACCGGGACTAGCGGGGTCTCTCCCTACGAGCAGTACTTC; CDR3: CASRTGTSGVSPYEQYF
size: -; D: -; V: TRBV28; J: TRBJ2-7; DNA: TGTGCCAGCACCCGGACACCCCCCGCCGAGCAGTACTTC; CDR3: CASTRTPPAEQYF
size: -; D: -; V: TRBV28; J: TRBJ2-3; DNA: TGTGCCAGCAGCGGCGGACAGACCACAGATACGCAGTATTTT; CDR3: CASSGGQTTDTQYF
size: few; D: -; V: TRBV7-9; J: TRBJ2-7; DNA: TGTGCCAGCAGCTTTAGTGTAGCGAGTTACGAGCAGTACTTC; CDR3: CASSFSVASYEQYF
size: -; D: TRBD2; V: TRBV7-3; J: TRBJ2-1; DNA: TGTGCCAGCAGCTTATCCCCACCGGGGGGTAGCTCCTACAATGAGCAGTTCTTC; CDR3: CASSLSPPGGSSYNEQFF
size: -; D: -; V: TRBV5-1; J: TRBJ2-5; DNA: TGCGCCAGCAGCTTGCTAGCAGGAGAAGAGACCCAGTACTTC; CDR3: CASSLLAGEETQYF
size: -; D: -; V: TRBV3-1/TRBV3-2; J: TRBJ2-5; DNA: TGTGCCAGCAGCCAAGACAGGGCGGGACCGGGGGAGACCCAGTACTTC; CDR3: CASSQDRAGPGETQYF
size: -; D: -; V: TRBV11-3; J: TRBJ2-7; DNA: TGTGCCAGCAGCTTCCGGGATAAGAAGCCCCCCGAGCAGTACTTC; CDR3: CASSFRDKKPPEQYF
size: -; D: -; V: TRBV19; J: TRBJ2-1; DNA: TGTGCCACCACCCCCCAGGGGCAGGTCAATGAGCAGTTCTTC; CDR3: CATTPQGQVNEQFF
size: -; D: TRBD2; V: TRBV20-1; J: TRBJ2-1; DNA: TGCAGTGCTAGTACGGGACTAGCGGGGACCTACAATGAGCAGTTCTTC; CDR3: CSASTGLAGTYNEQFF
size: once; D: TRBD1; V: TRBV12-3/TRBV12-4; J: TRBJ1-5; DNA: TGTGCCAGCACCGGACAGGGCCGGCAGCCCCAGCATTTT; CDR3: CASTGQGRQPQHF
size: -; D: TRBD1; V: TRBV2; J: TRBJ1-2; DNA: TGTGCCAGCAGTGAAGTTCCGACAGGGGCCTATGGCTACACCTTC; CDR3: CASSEVPTGAYGYTF
size: -; D: TRBD1; V: TRBV18; J: TRBJ2-7; DNA: TGTGCCAGCTCACGGGAGGGACAGGGCGCCACCGAGCAGTACTTC; CDR3: CASSREGQGATEQYF
size: -; D: TRBD1; V: TRBV5-1; J: TRBJ2-6; DNA: TGCGCCAGCAGCCTTTTCGGACAGGGATCCGGGGCCAACGTCCTGACTTTC; CDR3: CASSLFGQGSGANVLTF
size: -; D: -; V: TRBV4-3; J: TRBJ1-2; DNA: TGCGCCAGCAGCCAGGGGCCCGATGTAAACTATCGCTACACCTTC; CDR3: CASSQGPDVNYRYTF
size: once; D: TRBD1; V: TRBV4-1; J: TRBJ2-7; DNA: TGCGCCAGCAGCCAAACAGGGGTTGGCGAGCAGTACTTC; CDR3: CASSQTGVGEQYF
size: -; D: TRBD1; V: TRBV7-8; J: TRBJ1-5; DNA: TGTGCCAGCAGCTTAGAACCGGGACAGCACAATCAGCCCCAGCATTTT; CDR3: CASSLEPGQHNQPQHF
size: -; D: -; V: TRBV5-1; J: TRBJ1-2; DNA: TGCGCCAGCAGCTTGTCGGGGATGGAGGGCTACACCTTC; CDR3: CASSLSGMEGYTF
size: -; D: -; V: TRBV7-3; J: TRBJ2-5; DNA: TGTGCCAGCAGCTTGACTAGACTAGAGACCCAGTACTTC; CDR3: CASSLTRLETQYF
size: -; D: TRBD1; V: TRBV9; J: TRBJ2-7; DNA: TGTGCCAGCAGCTACGGACAGGGTACATACGAGCAGTACTTC; CDR3: CASSYGQGTYEQYF
size: -; D: -; V: TRBV28; J: TRBJ2-5; DNA: TGTGCCAGCAGTCCGCGGGTCGGAGAGACCCAGTACTTC; CDR3: CASSPRVGETQYF
size: -; D: -; V: TRBV21-1; J: TRBJ2-7; DNA: TGTGCCAGCAGCCCCCCACTCCCCATAAGCGAGCAGTACTTC; CDR3: CASSPPLPISEQYF
size: -; D: -; V: TRBV5-1; J: TRBJ1-2; DNA: TGCGCCAGCAGCCCCCAGGAGGGTGGCTACACCTTC; CDR3: CASSPQEGGYTF
size: -; D: TRBD1; V: TRBV7-8; J: TRBJ1-5; DNA: TGTGCCAGCAGCCCGGACCTCGGGACAGGGCCCCAGCCCCAGCATTTT; CDR3: CASSPDLGTGPQPQHF
size: -; D: -; V: TRBV28; J: TRBJ1-1; DNA: TGTGCCAGCAGTTCGCCCACAGTTAGGAACACTGAAGCTTTCTTT; CDR3: CASSSPTVRNTEAFF
size: few; D: -; V: TRBV3-1/TRBV3-2; J: TRBJ2-1; DNA: TGTGCCAGCAGCCAGAGGGAACCTTTCTCCTACAATGAGCAGTTCTTC; CDR3: CASSQREPFSYNEQFF
size: -; D: -; V: TRBV6-5; J: TRBJ2-7; DNA: TGTGCCAGCAGTTTTGACAGGACCTACGAGCAGTACTTC; CDR3: CASSFDRTYEQYF
size: -; D: -; V: TRBV27; J: TRBJ2-3; DNA: TGTGCCAGCAGTCCCTCGGTGAGCGGTAGCACAGATACGCAGTATTTT; CDR3: CASSPSVSGSTDTQYF
size: -; D: -; V: TRBV29-1; J: TRBJ2-7; DNA: TGCAGCGTTGAAGGGGCTGTGGGGCCGGAAACCTACGAGCAGTACTTC; CDR3: CSVEGAVGPETYEQYF
size: -; D: -; V: TRBV3-1/TRBV3-2; J: TRBJ1-2; DNA: TGTGCCAGCAGCCCGGGGGGGAACTATGGCTACACCTTC; CDR3: CASSPGGNYGYTF
size: once; D: -; V: TRBV5-1; J: TRBJ2-3; DNA: TGCGCCAGCATGGGGGGGCTGTCTAGCACAGATACGCAGTATTTT; CDR3: CASMGGLSSTDTQYF
size: -; D: TRBD2; V: TRBV7-3; J: TRBJ2-7; DNA: TGTGCCAGCAGCGAATTTAGCGGGGGGGTTAACGAGCAGTACTTC; CDR3: CASSEFSGGVNEQYF
size: -; D: TRBD1; V: TRBV7-9; J: TRBJ1-4; DNA: TGTGCCAGCAGCTCGCAATCCGGGACAGGGAATGAAAAACTGTTTTTT; CDR3: CASSSQSGTGNEKLFF
size: -; D: TRBD2; V: TRBV6-5; J: TRBJ2-1; DNA: TGTGCCAGCAGGTACGTGGCTAGCGGGCCGAACAATGAGCAGTTCTTC; CDR3: CASRYVASGPNNEQFF
size: -; D: TRBD1; V: TRBV25-1; J: TRBJ1-6; DNA: TGTGCCAGCAGTGCAATGGACAGGATCAATTCACCCCTCCACTTT; CDR3: CASSAMDRINSPLHF
size: -; D: -; V: TRBV27; J: TRBJ2-7; DNA: TGTGCCAGCAGATCGGACAGAACTCCCCCTTACCCATACGAGCAGTACTTC; CDR3: CASRSDRTPPYPYEQYF
size: -; D: -; V: TRBV9; J: TRBJ1-2; DNA: TGTGCCAGCAGCGTAGGGGCAGGCTACAACTATGGCTACACCTTC; CDR3: CASSVGAGYNYGYTF
size: -; D: -; V: TRBV7-9; J: TRBJ2-7; DNA: TGTGCCAGCAGCTTAGCGGACAACGAGCAGTACTTC; CDR3: CASSLADNEQYF
size: -; D: -; V: TRBV25-1; J: TRBJ1-6; DNA: TGTGCCAGCAGTGGGACGCCGGGGTATAATTCACCCCTCCACTTT; CDR3: CASSGTPGYNSPLHF
size: -; D: -; V: TRBV9; J: TRBJ2-2; DNA: TGTGCCAGCAGCGACCCCAAATCCTTCGGACTCACCGGGTCCGGGGAGCTGTTTTTT; CDR3: CASSDPKSFGLTGSGELFF
size: -; D: TRBD1; V: TRBV3-1/TRBV3-2; J: TRBJ1-6; DNA: TGTGCCAGCAGCATAGAGACAGGGGCTAATTCACCCCTCCACTTT; CDR3: CASSIETGANSPLHF
size: -; D: -; V: TRBV5-1; J: TRBJ2-5; DNA: TGCGCCAGCAGCTTGGGCAGGGAAGGGGAGACCCAGTACTTC; CDR3: CASSLGREGETQYF
size: -; D: TRBD2; V: TRBV3-1/TRBV3-2; J: TRBJ2-5; DNA: TGTGCCAGCAGCCCGCTAGCGGAAGAGACCCAGTACTTC; CDR3: CASSPLAEETQYF
size: -; D: -; V: TRBV6-5; J: TRBJ1-2; DNA: TGTGCCAGCAGTTCTTTTGAAGGGGCCAACTATGGCTACACCTTC; CDR3: CASSSFEGANYGYTF